This T cell receptor (beta chain) appears in the sequencing data of a study of Graves' ophthalmopathy and Graves' hyperthyroidism. Study-wide findings and caveats: Appearing in blood as well were most expanded thyroid clonotypes above 0.001 frequency. The model forecast ophthalmopathy progression, reaching roughly 71% sensitivity and approximately 72% specificity.

No ophthalmopathy within 18 months of follow-up signified stable hyperthyroidism. Patients in the hyperthyroidism group, adults aged 18 to 65, were newly diagnosed, under 2 months' duration. Germline CDR1 and CDR2: SNHLY and FYNNEI. This CDR3 region has 16 residues. V shed 2 bases and J shed 7 bases, with 20 bases lying between them. Amplification of TCR beta CDR3 regions used RNA transcripts. In the first round, RT-PCR was carried out with HTBI primers, and a multiplex PCR formed the second round. TCRdb re-called the multiplex PCR reads through MiXCR, storing one row per CDR3 protein. This sample carries roughly 420,000 distinct CDR3 sequences, around 21% of them seen once, and the ten largest clones take roughly 3%. There are many counts of this clonotype. The antigen remains undetermined.

Sequencing input: peripheral blood. This TCR was sampled from a woman aged 18 to 35 with stable Graves' hyperthyroidism. J is TRBJ1-2 and V is TRBV2; D is uncertain. In DNA form, the CDR3 reads TGTGCCAGCAGTGAATGGGCAGACGTTGGTTTTGTTGGCTACACCTTC. This translates into CASSEWADVGFVGYTF. Combining the CDR3 with reference TRBV2 and TRBJ1-2 gives the whole variable domain EPEVTQTPSHQVTQMGQEVILRCVPISNHLYFYWYRQILGQKVEFLVSFYNNEISEKSEIFDDQFSVERPDGSNFTLKIRSTKLEDSAMYFCASSEWADVGFVGYTFGSGTRLTVV.